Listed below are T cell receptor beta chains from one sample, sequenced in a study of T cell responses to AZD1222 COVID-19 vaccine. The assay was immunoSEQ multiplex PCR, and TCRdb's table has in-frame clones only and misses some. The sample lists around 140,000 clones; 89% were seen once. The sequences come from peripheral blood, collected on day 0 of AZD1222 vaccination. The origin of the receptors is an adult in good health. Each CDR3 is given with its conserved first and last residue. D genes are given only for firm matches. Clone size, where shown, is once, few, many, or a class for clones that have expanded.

CDR3aa: CASSLGAYTIYF; CDR3nt: TGTGCCAGCAGCTTAGGGGCGTACACCATATATTTT; abundance: once; d_gene: -; v_gene: TRBV12-3/TRBV12-4; j_gene: TRBJ1-3
CDR3aa: CASPRRTGSLLSNQPQHF; CDR3nt: TGCGCCAGCCCGCGTCGGACAGGGAGTCTCCTTAGCAATCAGCCCCAGCATTTT; abundance: -; d_gene: TRBD1; v_gene: TRBV23-1; j_gene: TRBJ1-5
CDR3aa: CASSSPGPDYNEQFF; CDR3nt: TGTGCCAGCAGCTCTCCGGGACCCGATTACAATGAGCAGTTCTTC; abundance: -; d_gene: -; v_gene: TRBV7-3; j_gene: TRBJ2-1
CDR3aa: CASTNWFSSYEQYF; CDR3nt: TGTGCCAGCACCAATTGGTTTTCGTCCTACGAGCAGTACTTC; abundance: -; d_gene: -; v_gene: TRBV11-2; j_gene: TRBJ2-7
CDR3aa: CASSQDDLLDTQYF; CDR3nt: TGCGCCAGCAGCCAAGATGACCTGCTGGATACGCAGTATTTT; abundance: -; d_gene: -; v_gene: TRBV4-3; j_gene: TRBJ2-3
CDR3aa: CASTQGLGAYNEQFF; CDR3nt: TGTGCCAGCACCCAAGGGCTAGGGGCCTACAATGAGCAGTTCTTC; abundance: -; d_gene: -; v_gene: TRBV6-6; j_gene: TRBJ2-1
CDR3aa: CAGGDREGSPLHF; CDR3nt: TGTGCCGGAGGGGACAGGGAGGGTTCACCCCTCCACTTT; abundance: -; d_gene: TRBD1; v_gene: TRBV6-5; j_gene: TRBJ1-6
CDR3aa: CASSLITGGTFSPLHF; CDR3nt: TGTGCCAGCAGCTTAATAACAGGGGGAACATTTTCACCCCTCCACTTT; abundance: -; d_gene: TRBD1; v_gene: TRBV7-9; j_gene: TRBJ1-6
CDR3aa: CASSPRTSAALGYGYTF; CDR3nt: TGTGCCAGCAGTCCGCGTACCAGCGCGGCCCTAGGGTATGGCTACACCTTC; abundance: once; d_gene: -; v_gene: TRBV28; j_gene: TRBJ1-2
CDR3aa: CASSLAAHQPQHF; CDR3nt: TGTGCCAGCAGTTTAGCAGCCCATCAGCCCCAGCATTTT; abundance: -; d_gene: -; v_gene: TRBV27; j_gene: TRBJ1-5
CDR3aa: CASSQFTGDSTQQYF; CDR3nt: TGTGCCAGCAGCCAATTTACAGGGGACTCTACGCAGCAGTACTTC; abundance: -; d_gene: -; v_gene: TRBV14; j_gene: TRBJ2-7
CDR3aa: CASSLATGSTETQYF; CDR3nt: TGTGCCAGCAGCTTAGCGACAGGGAGCACGGAGACCCAGTACTTC; abundance: -; d_gene: TRBD1; v_gene: TRBV7-2; j_gene: TRBJ2-5
CDR3aa: CARSFMLVTGRDYGYTF; CDR3nt: TGTGCCAGAAGCTTCATGTTAGTAACAGGGAGGGACTATGGCTACACCTTC; abundance: -; d_gene: -; v_gene: TRBV5-3; j_gene: TRBJ1-2
CDR3aa: CASSPGLVTFREQYF; CDR3nt: TGTGCCAGCAGCCCGGGACTAGTCACATTTCGCGAGCAGTACTTC; abundance: -; d_gene: TRBD2; v_gene: TRBV14; j_gene: TRBJ2-7
CDR3aa: CASSQESEAGGPNEQFF; CDR3nt: TGTGCCAGCAGCCAAGAATCCGAAGCGGGGGGGCCTAATGAGCAGTTCTTC; abundance: -; d_gene: TRBD2; v_gene: TRBV4-2; j_gene: TRBJ2-1
CDR3aa: CASSQELVAVADTQYF; CDR3nt: TGTGCCAGCAGCCAAGAACTGGTCGCAGTAGCTGATACGCAGTATTTT; abundance: -; d_gene: -; v_gene: TRBV14; j_gene: TRBJ2-3
CDR3aa: CASSLAAIGTLNTEAFF; CDR3nt: TGTGCCAGCAGCTTAGCAGCCATCGGTACTCTGAACACTGAAGCTTTCTTT; abundance: -; d_gene: -; v_gene: TRBV7-2; j_gene: TRBJ1-1
CDR3aa: CASVGEGLRKNIQYF; CDR3nt: TGTGCCAGCGTGGGGGAGGGCTTAAGGAAAAACATTCAGTACTTC; abundance: -; d_gene: TRBD2; v_gene: TRBV28; j_gene: TRBJ2-4
CDR3aa: CASSQVGQGATNEKLFF; CDR3nt: TGCGCCAGCAGCCAAGTGGGACAGGGGGCAACTAATGAAAAACTGTTTTTT; abundance: -; d_gene: TRBD1; v_gene: TRBV4-1; j_gene: TRBJ1-4
CDR3aa: CASSYSGTSVRGTEAFF; CDR3nt: TGTGCCAGCAGTTACTCGGGGACTTCGGTAAGGGGCACTGAAGCTTTCTTT; abundance: -; d_gene: -; v_gene: TRBV6-2/TRBV6-3; j_gene: TRBJ1-1
CDR3aa: CASSSGLAGDSLYEQYF; CDR3nt: TGTGCCAGCAGTTCGGGACTAGCGGGAGACTCTTTATACGAGCAGTACTTC; abundance: -; d_gene: TRBD2; v_gene: TRBV28; j_gene: TRBJ2-7
CDR3aa: CASSLAPRPAGDTEAFF; CDR3nt: TGCGCCAGCAGCTTGGCTCCGAGACCAGCTGGTGACACTGAAGCTTTCTTT; abundance: -; d_gene: -; v_gene: TRBV5-1; j_gene: TRBJ1-1
CDR3aa: CASSETGDPSGEQYF; CDR3nt: TGTGCCAGCAGCGAGACGGGAGATCCGTCCGGCGAGCAGTACTTC; abundance: -; d_gene: -; v_gene: TRBV7-8; j_gene: TRBJ2-7
CDR3aa: CASSFLGTGDEKLFF; CDR3nt: TGTGCCAGCAGCTTCTTGGGGACAGGGGATGAAAAACTGTTTTTT; abundance: once; d_gene: TRBD1; v_gene: TRBV5-8; j_gene: TRBJ1-4
CDR3aa: CATSTDRGKRELFF; CDR3nt: TGTGCCACCAGCACGGACAGGGGCAAAAGGGAGCTGTTTTTT; abundance: -; d_gene: TRBD1; v_gene: TRBV15; j_gene: TRBJ2-2
CDR3aa: CASSSFASGRAAETQYF; CDR3nt: TGTGCCAGCAGCTCGTTCGCTAGCGGGAGGGCCGCGGAGACCCAGTACTTC; abundance: -; d_gene: TRBD2; v_gene: TRBV7-9; j_gene: TRBJ2-5
CDR3aa: CASSFTAGVTDTQYF; CDR3nt: TGTGCCAGCAGCTTCACGGCAGGAGTCACAGATACGCAGTATTTT; abundance: -; d_gene: -; v_gene: TRBV11-3; j_gene: TRBJ2-3
CDR3aa: CASSQEVRTNYGYTF; CDR3nt: TGTGCCAGCAGCCAAGAGGTCCGTACAAACTATGGCTACACCTTC; abundance: few; d_gene: -; v_gene: TRBV4-2; j_gene: TRBJ1-2
CDR3aa: CASSLGGLAGVTYNEQFF; CDR3nt: TGTGCCAGCAGCTTAGGGGGACTAGCGGGGGTCACGTACAATGAGCAGTTCTTC; abundance: few; d_gene: TRBD2; v_gene: TRBV7-8; j_gene: TRBJ2-1
CDR3aa: CASSLGSRRAAFF; CDR3nt: TGTGCCAGCAGCTTGGGCAGCCGCAGGGCGGCTTTCTTT; abundance: once; d_gene: -; v_gene: TRBV13; j_gene: TRBJ1-1
CDR3aa: CASSAFDVPGGHEQYF; CDR3nt: TGTGCCAGCAGCGCTTTTGATGTGCCGGGAGGCCACGAGCAGTACTTC; abundance: -; d_gene: TRBD2; v_gene: TRBV7-2; j_gene: TRBJ2-7
CDR3aa: CASSTLTPPLQYF; CDR3nt: TGTGCCAGCAGTACCTTAACCCCCCCTTTGCAGTACTTC; abundance: -; d_gene: -; v_gene: TRBV28; j_gene: TRBJ2-7
CDR3aa: CASRDRDAEAFF; CDR3nt: TGTGCCAGCAGAGACAGGGACGCTGAAGCTTTCTTT; abundance: -; d_gene: TRBD1; v_gene: TRBV6-6; j_gene: TRBJ1-1
CDR3aa: CASKSRAGGIGSPLHF; CDR3nt: TGTGCCAGCAAATCCCGGGCAGGGGGCATCGGTTCACCCCTCCACTTT; abundance: -; d_gene: TRBD1; v_gene: TRBV7-2; j_gene: TRBJ1-6
CDR3aa: CASSLTLADTQYF; CDR3nt: TGTGCCAGCAGCTTAACTTTAGCGGATACGCAGTATTTT; abundance: -; d_gene: -; v_gene: TRBV7-6; j_gene: TRBJ2-3
CDR3aa: CASSLRQGYYGYTF; CDR3nt: TGTGCCAGCAGTTTACGACAGGGGTACTATGGCTACACCTTC; abundance: once; d_gene: TRBD1; v_gene: TRBV27; j_gene: TRBJ1-2
CDR3aa: CSASMTSGGAYEQYF; CDR3nt: TGCAGTGCTAGTATGACTAGCGGGGGGGCCTACGAGCAGTACTTC; abundance: few; d_gene: TRBD2; v_gene: TRBV20-1; j_gene: TRBJ2-7
CDR3aa: CASSQTSGTYYNEQFF; CDR3nt: TGCGCCAGCAGCCAAACCAGCGGGACTTACTACAATGAGCAGTTCTTC; abundance: -; d_gene: TRBD2; v_gene: TRBV4-1; j_gene: TRBJ2-1
CDR3aa: CASSPLSETQYF; CDR3nt: TGTGCCAGCAGCCCCCTTTCGGAGACCCAGTACTTC; abundance: -; d_gene: -; v_gene: TRBV7-9; j_gene: TRBJ2-5
CDR3aa: CASSDSGFFYEQYF; CDR3nt: TGTGCCAGCAGTGACTCAGGGTTCTTCTACGAGCAGTACTTC; abundance: -; d_gene: -; v_gene: TRBV28; j_gene: TRBJ2-7
CDR3aa: CASSFISPSGANVLTF; CDR3nt: TGTGCCAGCAGTTTCATCTCTCCCTCTGGGGCCAACGTCCTGACTTTC; abundance: -; d_gene: -; v_gene: TRBV28; j_gene: TRBJ2-6
CDR3aa: CATSRDRRNYEQYF; CDR3nt: TGTGCCACCAGCAGAGATAGGCGGAACTACGAGCAGTACTTC; abundance: -; d_gene: -; v_gene: TRBV15; j_gene: TRBJ2-7
CDR3aa: CASSIQKANTEAFF; CDR3nt: TGTGCCAGTAGTATTCAAAAGGCGAACACTGAAGCTTTCTTT; abundance: -; d_gene: -; v_gene: TRBV19; j_gene: TRBJ1-1